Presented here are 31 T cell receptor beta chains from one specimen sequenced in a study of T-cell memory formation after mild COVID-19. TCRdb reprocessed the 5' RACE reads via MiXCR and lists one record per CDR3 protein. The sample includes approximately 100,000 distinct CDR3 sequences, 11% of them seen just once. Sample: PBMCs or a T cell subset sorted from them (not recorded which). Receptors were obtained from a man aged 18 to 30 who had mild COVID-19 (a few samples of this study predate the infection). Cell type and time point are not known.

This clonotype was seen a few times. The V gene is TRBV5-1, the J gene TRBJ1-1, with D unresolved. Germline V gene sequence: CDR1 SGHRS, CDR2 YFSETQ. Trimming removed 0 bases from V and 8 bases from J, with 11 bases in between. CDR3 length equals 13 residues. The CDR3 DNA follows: TGCGCCAGCAGCTTGGCCCCAGACGACGAAGCTTTCTTT. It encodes CASSLAPDDEAFF.

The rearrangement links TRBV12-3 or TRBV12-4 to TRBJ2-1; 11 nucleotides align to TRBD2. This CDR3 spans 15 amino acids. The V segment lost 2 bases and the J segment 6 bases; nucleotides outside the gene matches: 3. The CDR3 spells CASSLIAGGRNEQFF. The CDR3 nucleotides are TGTGCCAGCAGTTTAATAGCGGGGGGGCGCAATGAGCAGTTCTTC.

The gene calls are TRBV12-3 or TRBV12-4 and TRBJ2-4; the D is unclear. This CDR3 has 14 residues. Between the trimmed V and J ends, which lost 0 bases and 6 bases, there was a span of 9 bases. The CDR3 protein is CASSLAPTGNIQYF. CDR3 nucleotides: TGTGCCAGCAGTTTAGCCCCGACGGGAAACATTCAGTACTTC.

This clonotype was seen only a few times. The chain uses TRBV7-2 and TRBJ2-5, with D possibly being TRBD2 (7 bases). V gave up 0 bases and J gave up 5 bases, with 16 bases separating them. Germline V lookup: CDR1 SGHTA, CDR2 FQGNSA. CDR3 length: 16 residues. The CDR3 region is CASSLAHGGRGETQYF. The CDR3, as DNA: TGTGCCAGCAGCTTAGCGCACGGGGGGCGAGGGGAGACCCAGTACTTC.

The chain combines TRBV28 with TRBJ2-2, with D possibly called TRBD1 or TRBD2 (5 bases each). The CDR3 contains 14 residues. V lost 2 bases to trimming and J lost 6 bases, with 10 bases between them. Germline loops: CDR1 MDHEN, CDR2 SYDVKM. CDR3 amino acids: CASSLPRDAGELFF. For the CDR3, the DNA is TGTGCCAGCAGTTTACCCAGGGACGCCGGGGAGCTGTTTTTT.

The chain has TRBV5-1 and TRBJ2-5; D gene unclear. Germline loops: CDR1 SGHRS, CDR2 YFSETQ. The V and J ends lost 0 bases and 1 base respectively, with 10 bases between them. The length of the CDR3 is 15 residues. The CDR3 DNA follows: TGCGCCAGCAGCTTGGGATTAAGGAGCCAAGAGACCCAGTACTTC. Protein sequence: CASSLGLRSQETQYF.

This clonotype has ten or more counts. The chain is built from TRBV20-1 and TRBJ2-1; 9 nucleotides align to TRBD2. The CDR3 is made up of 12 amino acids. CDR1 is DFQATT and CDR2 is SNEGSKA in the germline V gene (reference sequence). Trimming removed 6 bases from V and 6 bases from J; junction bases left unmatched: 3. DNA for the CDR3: TGCAGTGCAAGCGGGGGGTCCAATGAGCAGTTCTTC. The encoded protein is CSASGGSNEQFF.

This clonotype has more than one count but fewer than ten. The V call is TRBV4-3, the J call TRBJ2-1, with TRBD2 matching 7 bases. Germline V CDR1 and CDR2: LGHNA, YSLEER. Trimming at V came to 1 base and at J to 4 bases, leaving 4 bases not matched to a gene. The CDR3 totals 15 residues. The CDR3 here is CASSQASGDYNEQFF. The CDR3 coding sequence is TGCGCCAGCAGCCAAGCCAGCGGGGATTACAATGAGCAGTTCTTC.

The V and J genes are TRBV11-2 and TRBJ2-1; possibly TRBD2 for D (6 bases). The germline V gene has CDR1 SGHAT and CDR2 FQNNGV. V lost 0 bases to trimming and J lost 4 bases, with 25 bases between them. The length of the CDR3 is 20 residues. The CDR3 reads CASSLDNFVPGVGSYNEQFF. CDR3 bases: TGTGCCAGCAGCTTAGACAATTTTGTGCCGGGAGTTGGATCTTACAATGAGCAGTTCTTC. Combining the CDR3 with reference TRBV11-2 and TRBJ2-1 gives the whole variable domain EAGVAQSPRYKIIEKRQSVAFWCNPISGHATLYWYQQILGQGPKLLIQFQNNGVVDDSQLPKDRFSAERLKGVDSTLKIQPAKLEDSAVYLCASSLDNFVPGVGSYNEQFFGPGTRLTVL.

As DNA, the CDR3 is TGTGCCAGCAGCCAAGATCAGGGGTACGAGCAGTACGTC. This gives the protein CASSQDQGYEQYV. The chain links TRBV14 to TRBJ2-7, with D maybe TRBD1 (6 bases). Per the germline V gene, CDR1 is SGHDN and CDR2 is FVKESK. V was trimmed by 0 bases and J by 4 bases, leaving 7 bases between them. The CDR3 is 13 amino acids.

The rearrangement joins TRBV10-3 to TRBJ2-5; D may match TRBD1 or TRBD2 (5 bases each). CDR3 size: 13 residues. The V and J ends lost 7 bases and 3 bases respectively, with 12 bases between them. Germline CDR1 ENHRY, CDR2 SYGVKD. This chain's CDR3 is CAIMGDGEETQYF. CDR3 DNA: TGTGCCATCATGGGGGACGGAGAAGAGACCCAGTACTTC.

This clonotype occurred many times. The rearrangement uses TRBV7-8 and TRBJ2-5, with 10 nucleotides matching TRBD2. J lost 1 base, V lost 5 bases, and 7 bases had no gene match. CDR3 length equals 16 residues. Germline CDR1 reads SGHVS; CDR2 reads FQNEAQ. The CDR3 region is CASSGRASGGQETQYF. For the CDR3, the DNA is TGTGCCAGCAGCGGACGGGCTAGCGGGGGCCAAGAGACCCAGTACTTC.

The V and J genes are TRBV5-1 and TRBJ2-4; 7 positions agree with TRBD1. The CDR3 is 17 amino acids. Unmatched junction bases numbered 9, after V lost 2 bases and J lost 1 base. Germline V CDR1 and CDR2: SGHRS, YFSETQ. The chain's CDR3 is CASSFRDSYAAKNIQYF. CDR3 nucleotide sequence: TGCGCCAGCAGCTTTCGGGACAGCTACGCGGCCAAAAACATTCAGTACTTC.

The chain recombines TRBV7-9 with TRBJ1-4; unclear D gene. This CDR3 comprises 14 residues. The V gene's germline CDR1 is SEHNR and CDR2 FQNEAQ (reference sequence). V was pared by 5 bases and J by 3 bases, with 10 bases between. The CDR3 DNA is TGTGCCAGCAGCCCCGGGGAAGCTAATGAAAAACTGTTTTTT. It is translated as CASSPGEANEKLFF.

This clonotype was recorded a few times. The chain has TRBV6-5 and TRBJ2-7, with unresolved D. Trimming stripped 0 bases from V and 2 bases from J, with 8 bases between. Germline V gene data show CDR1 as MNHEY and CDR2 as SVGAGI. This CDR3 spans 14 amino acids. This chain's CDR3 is CASSYSSQPYEQYF. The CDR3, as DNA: TGTGCCAGCAGTTACTCGTCTCAGCCCTACGAGCAGTACTTC.

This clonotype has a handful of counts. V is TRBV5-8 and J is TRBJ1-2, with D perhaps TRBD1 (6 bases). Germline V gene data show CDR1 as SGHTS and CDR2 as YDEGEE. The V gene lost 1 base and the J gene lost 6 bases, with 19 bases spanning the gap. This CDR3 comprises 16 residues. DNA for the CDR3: TGTGCCAGCAGCTTGAGATCCACGACAGGCACTGATGGCTACACCTTC. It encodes CASSLRSTTGTDGYTF.

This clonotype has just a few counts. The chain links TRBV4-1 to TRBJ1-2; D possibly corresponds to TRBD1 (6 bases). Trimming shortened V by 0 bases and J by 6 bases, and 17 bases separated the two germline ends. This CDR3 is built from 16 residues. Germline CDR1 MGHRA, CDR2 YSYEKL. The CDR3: CASSQELYAGANGYTF. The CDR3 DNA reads TGCGCCAGCAGCCAAGAACTTTATGCAGGGGCTAATGGCTACACCTTC.

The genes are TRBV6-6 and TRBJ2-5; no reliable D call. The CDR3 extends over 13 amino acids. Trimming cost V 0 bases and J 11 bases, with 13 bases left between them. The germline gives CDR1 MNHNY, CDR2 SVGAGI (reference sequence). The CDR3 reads CASSYSPWRAQYF. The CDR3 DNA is TGTGCCAGCAGTTACTCCCCTTGGCGAGCTCAGTACTTC.

CDR3 coding DNA: TGTGCCAGCAGTCAGGGACAGGGTACCGGGGAGCTGTTTTTT. This translates into CASSQGQGTGELFF. The chain combines TRBV3-1 with TRBJ2-2, with TRBD1 matching over 9 bases. J was trimmed by 5 bases and V by 6 bases; bases with no gene match: 4. The CDR3 consists of 14 residues. CDR1 and CDR2 (germline): LGHDT, YNNKEL (reference sequence).

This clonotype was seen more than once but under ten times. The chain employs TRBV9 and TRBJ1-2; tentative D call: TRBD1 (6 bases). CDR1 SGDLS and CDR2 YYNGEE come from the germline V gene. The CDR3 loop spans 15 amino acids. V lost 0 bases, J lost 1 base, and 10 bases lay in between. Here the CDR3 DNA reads TGTGCCAGCAGCGTAGCGGGGGGCGATAACTATGGCTACACCTTC. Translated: CASSVAGGDNYGYTF.

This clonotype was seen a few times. Here the CDR3 reads CASSQRSYTEAFF. The CDR3 nucleotides read TGCGCCAGCAGCCAGCGCAGTTACACTGAAGCTTTCTTT. This chain links TRBV4-3 with TRBJ1-1; D ambiguous. V was pared by 3 bases and J by 3 bases, with 8 bases between. The CDR3 spans 13 residues. CDR1 and CDR2 (germline): LGHNA, YSLEER.

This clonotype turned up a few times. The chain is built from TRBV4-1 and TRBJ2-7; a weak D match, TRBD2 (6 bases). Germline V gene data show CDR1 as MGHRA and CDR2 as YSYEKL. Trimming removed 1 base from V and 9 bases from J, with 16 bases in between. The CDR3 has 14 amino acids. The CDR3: CASSQVGGSGVQYF. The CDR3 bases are TGCGCCAGCAGCCAAGTGGGAGGATCCGGGGTGCAGTACTTC.

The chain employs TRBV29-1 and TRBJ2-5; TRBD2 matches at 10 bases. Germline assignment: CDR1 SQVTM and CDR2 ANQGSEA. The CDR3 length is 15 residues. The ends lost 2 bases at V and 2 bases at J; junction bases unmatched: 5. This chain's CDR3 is CSVETGLAEQETQYF. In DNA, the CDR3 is TGCAGCGTTGAAACTGGACTAGCGGAACAAGAGACCCAGTACTTC.

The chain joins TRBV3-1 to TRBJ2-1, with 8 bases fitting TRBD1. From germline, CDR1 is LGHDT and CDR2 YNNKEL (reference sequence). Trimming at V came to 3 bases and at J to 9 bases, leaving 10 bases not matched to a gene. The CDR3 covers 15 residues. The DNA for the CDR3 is TGTGCCAGCAGCCACGTCTGGGCAGGGGGCCTTGAGCAGTTCTTC. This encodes CASSHVWAGGLEQFF.

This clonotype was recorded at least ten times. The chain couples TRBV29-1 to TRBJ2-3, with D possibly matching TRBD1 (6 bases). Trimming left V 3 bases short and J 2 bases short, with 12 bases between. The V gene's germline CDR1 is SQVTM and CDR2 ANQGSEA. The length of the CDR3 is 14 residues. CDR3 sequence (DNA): TGCAGCGTTGAGAAGGGGGTCTACACAGATACGCAGTATTTT. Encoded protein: CSVEKGVYTDTQYF.

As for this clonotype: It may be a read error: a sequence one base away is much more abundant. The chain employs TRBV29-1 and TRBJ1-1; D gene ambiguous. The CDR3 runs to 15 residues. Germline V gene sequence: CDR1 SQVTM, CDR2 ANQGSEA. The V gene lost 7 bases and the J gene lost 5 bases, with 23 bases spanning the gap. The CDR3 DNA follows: TGCAGCGGGGCACGGTACAGAGGTAGATGGACTGAAGCTTTCTTT. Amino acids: CSGARYRGRWTEAFF.

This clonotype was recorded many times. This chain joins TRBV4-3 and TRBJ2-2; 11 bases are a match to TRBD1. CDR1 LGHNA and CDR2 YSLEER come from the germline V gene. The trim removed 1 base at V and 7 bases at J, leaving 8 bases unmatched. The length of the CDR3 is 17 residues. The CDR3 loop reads CASSQGLDRGQVGELFF. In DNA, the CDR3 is TGCGCCAGCAGCCAAGGCCTGGACAGGGGGCAAGTCGGGGAGCTGTTTTTT.

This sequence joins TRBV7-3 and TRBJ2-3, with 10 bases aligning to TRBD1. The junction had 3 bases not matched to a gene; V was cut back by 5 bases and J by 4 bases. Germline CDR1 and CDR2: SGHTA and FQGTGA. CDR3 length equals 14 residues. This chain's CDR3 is CASSLGQGADTQYF. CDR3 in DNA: TGTGCCAGCAGCCTCGGACAGGGGGCAGATACGCAGTATTTT.

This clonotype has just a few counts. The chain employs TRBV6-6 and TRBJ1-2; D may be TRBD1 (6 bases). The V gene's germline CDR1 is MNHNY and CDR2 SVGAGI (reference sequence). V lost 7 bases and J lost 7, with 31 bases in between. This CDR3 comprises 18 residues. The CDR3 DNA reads TGTGCCAGCAAACTAATAGGGGGATCAGGAGCGGAGCAGCGTGGCTACACCTTC. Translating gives CASKLIGGSGAEQRGYTF.

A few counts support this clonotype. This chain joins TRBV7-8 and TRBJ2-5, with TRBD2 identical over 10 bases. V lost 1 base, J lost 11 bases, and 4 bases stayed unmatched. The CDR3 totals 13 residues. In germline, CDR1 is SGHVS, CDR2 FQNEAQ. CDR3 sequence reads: CASSLVLAGEQYF. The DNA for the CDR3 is TGTGCCAGCAGCTTAGTGCTAGCGGGGGAACAGTACTTC.

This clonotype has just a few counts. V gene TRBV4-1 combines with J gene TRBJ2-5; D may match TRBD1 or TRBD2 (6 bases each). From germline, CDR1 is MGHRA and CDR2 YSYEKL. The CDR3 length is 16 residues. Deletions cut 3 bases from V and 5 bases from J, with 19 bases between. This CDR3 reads CASSHGGTLHGETQYF. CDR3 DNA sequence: TGCGCCAGCAGCCACGGCGGGACACTTCACGGGGAGACCCAGTACTTC.